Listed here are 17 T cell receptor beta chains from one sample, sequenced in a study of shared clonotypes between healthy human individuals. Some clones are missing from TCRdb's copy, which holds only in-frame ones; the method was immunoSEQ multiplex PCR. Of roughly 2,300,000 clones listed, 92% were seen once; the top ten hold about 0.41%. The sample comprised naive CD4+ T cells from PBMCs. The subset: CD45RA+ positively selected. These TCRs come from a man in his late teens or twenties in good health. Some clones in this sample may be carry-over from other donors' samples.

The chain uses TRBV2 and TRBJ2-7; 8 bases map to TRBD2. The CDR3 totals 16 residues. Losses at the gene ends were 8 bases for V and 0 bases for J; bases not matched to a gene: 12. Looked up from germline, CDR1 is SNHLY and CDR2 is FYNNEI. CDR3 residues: CASVRNLAGHSYEQYF. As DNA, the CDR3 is TGTGCCAGCGTTCGGAACTTAGCGGGACACTCCTACGAGCAGTACTTC.

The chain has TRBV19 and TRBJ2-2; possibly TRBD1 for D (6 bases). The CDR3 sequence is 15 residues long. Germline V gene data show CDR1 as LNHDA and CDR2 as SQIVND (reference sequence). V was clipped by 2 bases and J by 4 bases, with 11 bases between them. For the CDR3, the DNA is TGTGCCAGTAGTATACTGAGGGGGAGCACCGGGGAGCTGTTTTTT. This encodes CASSILRGSTGELFF.

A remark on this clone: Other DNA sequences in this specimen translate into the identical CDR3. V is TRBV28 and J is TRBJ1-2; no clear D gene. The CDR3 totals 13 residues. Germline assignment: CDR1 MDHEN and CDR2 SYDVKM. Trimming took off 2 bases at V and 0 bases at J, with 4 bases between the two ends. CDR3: CASSLRANYGYTF. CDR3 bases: TGTGCCAGCAGTTTAAGAGCTAACTATGGCTACACCTTC.

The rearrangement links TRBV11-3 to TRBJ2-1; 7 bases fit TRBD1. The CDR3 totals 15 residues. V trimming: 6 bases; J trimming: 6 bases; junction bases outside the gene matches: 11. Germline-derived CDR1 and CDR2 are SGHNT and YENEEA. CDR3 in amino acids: CASRKRTGTSNEQFF. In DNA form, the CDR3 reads TGTGCCAGCAGAAAAAGGACAGGCACCTCCAATGAGCAGTTCTTC. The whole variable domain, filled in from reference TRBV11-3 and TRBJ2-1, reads EAGVVQSPRYKIIEKKQPVAFWCNPISGHNTLYWYLQNLGQGPELLIRYENEEAVDDSQLPKDRFSAERLKGVDSTLKIQPAELGDSAVYLCASRKRTGTSNEQFFGPGTRLTVL.

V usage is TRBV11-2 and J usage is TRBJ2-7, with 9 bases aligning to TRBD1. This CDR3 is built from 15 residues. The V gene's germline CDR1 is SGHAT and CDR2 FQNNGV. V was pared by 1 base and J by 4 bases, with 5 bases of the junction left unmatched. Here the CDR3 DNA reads TGTGCCAGCAGCTTAGCCGGACAGGGGTTATACGAGCAGTACTTC. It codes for CASSLAGQGLYEQYF. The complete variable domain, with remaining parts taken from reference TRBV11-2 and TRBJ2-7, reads EAGVAQSPRYKIIEKRQSVAFWCNPISGHATLYWYQQILGQGPKLLIQFQNNGVVDDSQLPKDRFSAERLKGVDSTLKIQPAKLEDSAVYLCASSLAGQGLYEQYFGPGTRLTVT.

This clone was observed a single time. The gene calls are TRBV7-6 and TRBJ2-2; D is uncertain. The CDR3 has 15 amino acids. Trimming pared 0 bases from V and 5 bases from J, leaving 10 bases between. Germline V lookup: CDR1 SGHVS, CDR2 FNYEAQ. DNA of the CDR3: TGTGCCAGCAGCTTAGCTCTCCCCGGGACCGGGGAGCTGTTTTTT. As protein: CASSLALPGTGELFF.

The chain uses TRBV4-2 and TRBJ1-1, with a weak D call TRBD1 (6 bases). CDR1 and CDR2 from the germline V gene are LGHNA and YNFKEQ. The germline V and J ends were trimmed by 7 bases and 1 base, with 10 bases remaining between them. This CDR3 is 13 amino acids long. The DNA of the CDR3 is TGTGCCAGCACCCTGACAGGGAACACTGAAGCTTTCTTT. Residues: CASTLTGNTEAFF.

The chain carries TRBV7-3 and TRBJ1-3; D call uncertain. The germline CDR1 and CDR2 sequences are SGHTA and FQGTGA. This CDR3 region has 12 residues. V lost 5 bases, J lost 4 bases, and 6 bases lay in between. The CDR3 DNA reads TGTGCCAGCAGCGGCAGCGGAAACACCATATATTTT. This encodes CASSGSGNTIYF.

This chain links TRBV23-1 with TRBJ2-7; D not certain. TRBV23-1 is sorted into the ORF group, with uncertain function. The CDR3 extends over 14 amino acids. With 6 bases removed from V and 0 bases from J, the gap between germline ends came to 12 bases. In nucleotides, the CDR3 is TGCGCCAGCAGGCGGACCTTCTGCTCCTACGAGCAGTACTTC. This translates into CASRRTFCSYEQYF.

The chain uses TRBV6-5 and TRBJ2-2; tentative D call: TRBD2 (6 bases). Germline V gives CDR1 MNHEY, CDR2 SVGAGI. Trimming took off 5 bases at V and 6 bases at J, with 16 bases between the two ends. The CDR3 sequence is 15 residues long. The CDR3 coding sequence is TGTGCCAGCAGTCAATCCGGGACTTCAGCCGGGGAGCTGTTTTTT. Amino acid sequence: CASSQSGTSAGELFF.

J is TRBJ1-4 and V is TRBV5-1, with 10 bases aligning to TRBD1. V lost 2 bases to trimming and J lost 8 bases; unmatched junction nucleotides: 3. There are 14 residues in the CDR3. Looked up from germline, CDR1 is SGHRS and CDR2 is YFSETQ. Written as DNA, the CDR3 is TGCGCCAGCAGCTTCTCGGGACAGGGGGAAAAACTGTTTTTT. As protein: CASSFSGQGEKLFF.

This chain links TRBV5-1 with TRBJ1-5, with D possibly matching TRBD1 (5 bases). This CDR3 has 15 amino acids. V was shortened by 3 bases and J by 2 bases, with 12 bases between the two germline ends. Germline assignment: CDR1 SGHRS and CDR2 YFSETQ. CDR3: CASSSGGAGNQPQHF. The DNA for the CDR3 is TGCGCCAGCAGCTCCGGCGGGGCTGGCAATCAGCCCCAGCATTTT.

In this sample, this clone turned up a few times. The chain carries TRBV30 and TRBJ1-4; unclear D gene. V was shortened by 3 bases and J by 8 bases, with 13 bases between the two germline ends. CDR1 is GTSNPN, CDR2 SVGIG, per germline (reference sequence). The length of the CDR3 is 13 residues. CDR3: CAWSSPTGEKLFF. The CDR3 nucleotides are TGTGCCTGGAGCTCCCCGACGGGGGAAAAACTGTTTTTT.

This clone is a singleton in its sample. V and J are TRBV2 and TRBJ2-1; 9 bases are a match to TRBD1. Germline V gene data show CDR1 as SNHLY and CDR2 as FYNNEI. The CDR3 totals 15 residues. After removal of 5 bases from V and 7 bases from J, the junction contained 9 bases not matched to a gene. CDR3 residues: CASSFAGTGRNEQFF. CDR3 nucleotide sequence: TGTGCCAGCAGTTTTGCTGGGACAGGGCGAAATGAGCAGTTCTTC.

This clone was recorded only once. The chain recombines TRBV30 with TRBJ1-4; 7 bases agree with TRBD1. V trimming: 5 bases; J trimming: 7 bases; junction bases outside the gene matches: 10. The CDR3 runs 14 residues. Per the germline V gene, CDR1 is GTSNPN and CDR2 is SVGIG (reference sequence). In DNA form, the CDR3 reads TGTGCCTGGGGAACAGGGGCGGTGGGTGAAAAACTGTTTTTT. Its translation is CAWGTGAVGEKLFF.

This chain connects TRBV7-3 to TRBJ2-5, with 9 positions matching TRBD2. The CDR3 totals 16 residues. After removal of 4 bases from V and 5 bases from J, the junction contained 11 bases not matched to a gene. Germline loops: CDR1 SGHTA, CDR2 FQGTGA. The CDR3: CASSSNSAGGPETQYF. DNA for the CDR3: TGTGCCAGCAGCTCTAACTCAGCGGGAGGACCTGAGACCCAGTACTTC.

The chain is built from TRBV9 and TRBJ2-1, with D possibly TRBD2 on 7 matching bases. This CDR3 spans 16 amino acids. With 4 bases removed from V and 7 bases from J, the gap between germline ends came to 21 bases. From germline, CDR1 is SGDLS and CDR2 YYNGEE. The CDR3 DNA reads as TGTGCCAGCAGCCTCCAAGGGGGGGGAGGGCTGAATGAGCAGTTCTTC. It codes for CASSLQGGGGLNEQFF. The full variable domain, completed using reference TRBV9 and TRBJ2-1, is DSGVTQTPKHLITATGQRVTLRCSPRSGDLSVYWYQQSLDQGLQFLIQYYNGEERAKGNILERFSAQQFPDLHSELNLSSLELGDSALYFCASSLQGGGGLNEQFFGPGTRLTVL.